What follows are 20 T cell receptor beta chains derived from one specimen sequenced in a study of blood T cell repertoires in COVID-19. Libraries were prepared by immunoSEQ multiplex PCR; TCRdb keeps only in-frame clonotypes and omits some of them. The table lists about 46,000 clones, more than 70% of them singletons. The sequenced material came from peripheral blood. These receptors all stem from a woman at least 80 years old with acute or convalescent COVID-19.

V usage is TRBV19 and J usage is TRBJ1-2; 9 bases line up with TRBD1. Germline CDR1 is LNHDA and CDR2 is SQIVND (reference sequence). There are 14 residues in the CDR3. After removal of 6 bases from V and 4 bases from J, the junction contained 6 bases not matched to a gene. The CDR3 region has the DNA TGTGCCAGTAGAGCACAGGGGGCGGGCTATGGCTACACCTTC. This gives the protein CASRAQGAGYGYTF.

This chain connects TRBV6-6 to TRBJ2-5; 8 bases are a match to TRBD2. CDR3 length: 16 amino acids. Germline CDR1 is MNHNY and CDR2 is SVGAGI (reference sequence). The V segment lost 5 bases and the J segment 5 bases; nucleotides outside the gene matches: 13. The CDR3 loop is CASSSPSGGGGETQYF. Written as DNA, the CDR3 is TGTGCCAGCAGTAGTCCTTCCGGGGGGGGAGGGGAGACCCAGTACTTC.

In DNA form, the CDR3 reads TGTGCCAGCAGCCAAGATCCAGATGTGGGCTACACCTTC. Translated, it gives CASSQDPDVGYTF. This chain links TRBV3-1 (or the pseudogene TRBV3-2) with TRBJ1-2; D gene unclear. V was shortened by 0 bases and J by 8 bases, with 10 bases between the two germline ends. The CDR3 runs to 13 residues. In germline, CDR1 is LGHDT, CDR2 YNNKEL (reference sequence).

The chain combines TRBV18 with TRBJ1-2; 8 positions match TRBD1. Germline values: CDR1 KGHSH, CDR2 LQKENI. The CDR3 has 16 residues. Trimming took 0 bases from V and 4 from J; bases not matched to a gene: 7. The CDR3 DNA sequence: TGTGCCAGCTCACCACCGGCAGGGGGCGGTCGCTATGGCTACACCTTC. Translated: CASSPPAGGGRYGYTF.

The chain has TRBV2 and TRBJ1-2, with D unresolved. The germline gives CDR1 SNHLY, CDR2 FYNNEI. This CDR3 is 14 amino acids long. The ends were cut back, 5 bases at V and 4 bases at J, with 14 bases in the middle. Here the CDR3 reads CASSFRQTSYGYTF. The CDR3 DNA is TGTGCCAGCAGTTTCCGTCAGACTAGCTATGGCTACACCTTC.

This clone was seen a handful of times. This chain connects TRBV7-9 to TRBJ2-7; a possible D gene is TRBD2 (6 bases). The CDR3 runs to 14 residues. V was clipped by 5 bases and J by 0 bases, with 11 bases between them. The germline V gene has CDR1 SEHNR and CDR2 FQNEAQ (reference sequence). CDR3 sequence reads: CASSRSGPSYEQYF. As DNA, the CDR3 is TGTGCCAGCAGCCGAAGCGGGCCCTCCTACGAGCAGTACTTC.

The rearrangement uses TRBV5-1 and TRBJ2-5; 15 bases line up with TRBD2. Germline V CDR1 and CDR2: SGHRS, YFSETQ. The CDR3 is made up of 16 amino acids. Trimming at V came to 4 bases and at J to 5 bases, leaving 6 bases not matched to a gene. CDR3 protein: CASSAGTSGGMETQYF. Written as DNA, the CDR3 is TGCGCCAGCAGCGCCGGGACTAGCGGGGGGATGGAGACCCAGTACTTC.

This clone was counted once. The gene calls are TRBV3-1 (or the pseudogene TRBV3-2) and TRBJ1-2, with unresolved D. V lost 0 bases to trimming and J lost 4 bases, with 9 bases between them. CDR1 is LGHDT, CDR2 YNNKEL, per germline (reference sequence). This CDR3 spans 14 amino acids. The CDR3 reads CASSQDFGVYGYTF. CDR3 coding DNA: TGTGCCAGCAGCCAAGATTTCGGGGTCTATGGCTACACCTTC.

This chain uses TRBV4-1 with TRBJ2-3; D might be TRBD2 (6 bases). V dropped 1 base and J dropped 2 bases, with 16 bases sitting between them. CDR1 MGHRA and CDR2 YSYEKL come from the germline V gene. The CDR3 totals 17 residues. CDR3 sequence: CASSQAGRGRNTDTQYF. CDR3 in DNA: TGCGCCAGCAGCCAAGCGGGCCGGGGGAGGAACACAGATACGCAGTATTTT.

This rearrangement joins TRBV7-8 to TRBJ1-2; D unresolved. Germline V gives CDR1 SGHVS, CDR2 FQNEAQ. The V end was cut by 0 bases, the J end by 1 base, with 12 bases between. The CDR3 runs 16 residues. As DNA, the CDR3 is TGTGCCAGCAGCTTAGCGGGCGGACTTCTTAACTATGGCTACACCTTC. It codes for CASSLAGGLLNYGYTF. Supplemented by reference TRBV7-8 and TRBJ1-2, the full variable domain reads GAGVSQSPRYKVAKRGQDVALRCDPISGHVSLFWYQQALGQGPEFLTYFQNEAQLDKSGLPSDRFFAERPEGSVSTLKIQRTQQEDSAVYLCASSLAGGLLNYGYTFGSGTRLTVV.

V is TRBV9 and J is TRBJ1-2; 8 bases map to TRBD1. There are 14 residues in the CDR3. The trim removed 3 bases at V and 4 bases at J, leaving 5 bases unmatched. The germline V gene has CDR1 SGDLS and CDR2 YYNGEE. The CDR3 spells CASSARQGTYGYTF. In DNA form, the CDR3 reads TGTGCCAGCAGCGCGAGACAGGGGACCTATGGCTACACCTTC.

The gene calls are TRBV7-2 and TRBJ2-5; 8 bases agree with TRBD1. This CDR3 region has 15 residues. V gave up 4 bases and J gave up 4 bases; unmatched junction bases: 8. Germline V CDR1 and CDR2: SGHTA, FQGNSA. As DNA, the CDR3 is TGTGCCAGCAGCTCCTTCGGACAGGGAGGAGAGACCCAGTACTTC. It specifies CASSSFGQGGETQYF.

The chain links TRBV7-9 to TRBJ2-5, with 9 bases lining up with TRBD2. CDR1 SEHNR and CDR2 FQNEAQ come from the germline V gene (reference sequence). Germline trimming cut 5 bases from V and 5 bases from J; bases unmatched to any gene: 12. The length of the CDR3 is 16 residues. CDR3: CASSLRGSGGWETQYF. The DNA for the CDR3 is TGTGCCAGCAGCCTGAGGGGTAGCGGGGGTTGGGAGACCCAGTACTTC.

V usage is TRBV5-1 and J usage is TRBJ2-1; 7 bases align to TRBD2. Per germline, CDR1 SGHRS and CDR2 YFSETQ. V shed 4 bases, J shed 7 bases, and the junction held 5 bases outside the gene matches. CDR3 length equals 13 residues. The CDR3 coding sequence is TGCGCCAGCAGCGAGCGGGGAGTTAATGAGCAGTTCTTC. It is translated as CASSERGVNEQFF.

The rearrangement links TRBV6-5 to TRBJ1-2, with 11 bases lining up with TRBD1. V was clipped by 9 bases and J by 0 bases; unmatched bases: 6. In germline, CDR1 is MNHEY, CDR2 SVGAGI. The CDR3 is 15 residues long. CDR3 in amino acids: CASNAGQGANYGYTF. The CDR3 nucleotides read TGTGCCAGTAACGCGGGACAGGGGGCTAACTATGGCTACACCTTC.

The V gene is TRBV2, the J gene TRBJ2-5; 11 positions match TRBD1. V shed 3 bases and J 3 bases; nucleotides not matched to a gene: 9. Germline assignment: CDR1 SNHLY and CDR2 FYNNEI. The CDR3 is 17 amino acids. CDR3 loop: CASSDPDGTGGEETQYF. CDR3 nucleotides: TGTGCCAGCAGTGATCCGGACGGGACAGGGGGTGAAGAGACCCAGTACTTC. The full variable domain, with the rest looked up from reference TRBV2 and TRBJ2-5, is EPEVTQTPSHQVTQMGQEVILRCVPISNHLYFYWYRQILGQKVEFLVSFYNNEISEKSEIFDDQFSVERPDGSNFTLKIRSTKLEDSAMYFCASSDPDGTGGEETQYFGPGTRLLVL.

The rearrangement uses TRBV3-1 (or the pseudogene TRBV3-2) and TRBJ2-1, with TRBD2 identical over 8 bases. V shed 3 bases and J 9 bases; nucleotides not matched to a gene: 7. CDR3 length: 14 amino acids. Looked up from germline, CDR1 is LGHDT and CDR2 is YNNKEL (reference sequence). Here the CDR3 reads CASSHRRGVAEQFF. CDR3 nucleotide sequence: TGTGCCAGCAGCCATCGGCGGGGGGTGGCTGAGCAGTTCTTC.

The chain couples TRBV15 to TRBJ2-7; D ambiguous. The CDR3 consists of 11 residues. Germline V gene data show CDR1 as LNHNV and CDR2 as YYDKDF (reference sequence). V lost 5 bases, J lost 4 bases, and 6 bases lay in between. CDR3 protein: CATSAGYEQYF. The CDR3 DNA sequence: TGTGCCACCAGCGCCGGGTACGAGCAGTACTTC.

The chain combines TRBV7-9 with TRBJ1-2; D remains unclear. CDR1 and CDR2 (germline): SEHNR, FQNEAQ (reference sequence). V was pared by 2 bases and J by 5 bases, with 9 bases between. This CDR3 is built from 13 residues. The CDR3 nucleotides read TGTGCCAGCAGCTTAACGGAGGATTATGGCTACACCTTC. This encodes CASSLTEDYGYTF.

This chain joins TRBV5-1 and TRBJ1-2; 7 bases align to TRBD1. In germline, CDR1 is SGHRS, CDR2 YFSETQ. J gave up 6 bases and V 0 bases, and 8 bases lay outside the gene matches. This CDR3 contains 15 residues. The CDR3 sequence: CASSLGQGFPDGYTF. CDR3 sequence (DNA): TGCGCCAGCAGCTTGGGACAGGGTTTCCCGGATGGCTACACCTTC.